A single sample is the source of the 2 T cell receptor beta chains below, sequenced in a study of cytomegalovirus exposure and HLA in healthy donors. Amplification used 60 Vbeta primers and 13 Jbeta primers. The data were produced by immunoSEQ multiplex PCR, yet TCRdb's version contains in-frame clones alone and is incomplete. Here the sample spans about 160,000 clones, over 70% being singletons. The sequenced sample consisted of PBMCs. Receptor source: a male donor in good health and CMV-seropositive.

This chain connects TRBV9 to TRBJ1-2; a possible D gene is TRBD1 (5 bases). Germline loops: CDR1 SGDLS, CDR2 YYNGEE. V lost 3 bases, J lost 2 bases, and 11 bases lay in between. The CDR3 runs 14 residues. CDR3 amino acids: CASSAGRQNYGYTF. The CDR3 DNA is TGTGCCAGCAGCGCCGGGAGACAGAACTATGGCTACACCTTC.

This chain connects TRBV7-6 to TRBJ1-4, with D possibly matching TRBD1 (6 bases). CDR1 is SGHVS and CDR2 is FNYEAQ in the germline V gene. The V end lost 0 bases, the J end lost 3 bases, and 20 bases lay between the germline ends. The CDR3 consists of 19 residues. CDR3 nucleotide sequence: TGTGCCAGCAGCTTAGCGCAGGGGCTAGAGATTCCGGCTAATGAAAAACTGTTTTTT. Translated, it gives CASSLAQGLEIPANEKLFF.